This T cell receptor (beta chain) was identified during a study of blood T cell repertoires in COVID-19. The wider study: Samples came from the United States, Italy and Spain, spanning acute and convalescent COVID-19. In each case, the material was cDNA or gDNA derived from T cells, B-cell-depleted T cells, or PBMCs.

The table lists this clone with a count of one. Germline CDR1 MNHEY, CDR2 SVGAGI. Trimming removed 6 bases from V and 0 bases from J; junction bases left unmatched: 5. The CDR3 totals 15 residues. Per the authors' pipeline: Amplifying reference gene primers gave estimates of nucleated cell counts. Libraries were prepared by immunoSEQ multiplex PCR; TCRdb keeps only in-frame clonotypes and omits some of them. V and J calls plus clone size are reproduced from that table; the DNA served to infer D and trimming. Of over 85,000 clones in the sample, nearly 90% are singletons; the top ten hold more than 4.5%.

The sample taken for sequencing was peripheral blood. The chain uses TRBV6-5 and TRBJ1-3; 7 bases map to TRBD1. The TCR was taken from a human donor in a cohort sampled during active COVID-19. The CDR3 loop is CASSRGQFSGNTIYF. Written as DNA, the CDR3 is TGTGCCAGCAGCCGGGGACAGTTCTCTGGAAACACCATATATTTT.